The present TCR beta chain was sequenced within a study of blood T cells in healthy people across ages. On this clonotype: Its antigen is not identified.

About 9.6 milliliters of peripheral blood were drawn from each donor into EDTA-treated tubes. PBMCs numbering at least 6 million were isolated per sample. Whole-study results and caveats: It was the long-lived donors that had more naive CD4+ cells and higher diversity than aged donors.

A second PCR, run for about 7 to 11 cycles, used a sample-barcoded 5' primer plus a J-beta primer mix. Each of the cDNA molecules was tagged by a template-switch adaptor with 12 random nucleotides. TCRdb processed the 5' RACE reads anew with MiXCR; each CDR3 protein has one entry. In the table there are 850,000 to 950,000 distinct CDR3 sequences, 29% of which are singletons. The CDR3 length is 18 residues. The germline CDR1 and CDR2 sequences are KGHSH and LQKENI. V trimming: 1 base; J trimming: 3 bases; junction bases outside the gene matches: 14. The sequenced sample was blood. The rearrangement uses TRBV18 and TRBJ1-2, with 7 bases identical to TRBD1. The source is a woman aged 80 or over in good health. CDR3 bases: TGTGCCAGCTCACCACGAAAGAAGGGGCAGGGGGGCCACTATGGCTACACCTTC. The encoded protein is CASSPRKKGQGGHYGYTF.